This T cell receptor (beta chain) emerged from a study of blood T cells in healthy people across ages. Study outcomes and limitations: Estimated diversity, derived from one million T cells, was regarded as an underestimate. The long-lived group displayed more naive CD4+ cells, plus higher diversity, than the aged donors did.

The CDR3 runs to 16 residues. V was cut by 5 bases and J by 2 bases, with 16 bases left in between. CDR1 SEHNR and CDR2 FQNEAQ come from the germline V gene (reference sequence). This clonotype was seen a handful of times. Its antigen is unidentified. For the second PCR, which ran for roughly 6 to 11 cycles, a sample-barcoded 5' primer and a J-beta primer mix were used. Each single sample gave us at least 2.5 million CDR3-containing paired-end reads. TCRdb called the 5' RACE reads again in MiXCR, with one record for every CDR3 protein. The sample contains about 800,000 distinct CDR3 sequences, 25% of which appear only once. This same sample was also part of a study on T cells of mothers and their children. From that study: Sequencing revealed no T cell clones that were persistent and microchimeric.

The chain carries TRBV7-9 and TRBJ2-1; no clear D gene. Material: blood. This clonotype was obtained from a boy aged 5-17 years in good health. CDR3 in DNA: TGTGCCAGCAGCGAACGGCCTGAGGTCCCCTACAATGAGCAGTTCTTC. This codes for CASSERPEVPYNEQFF.